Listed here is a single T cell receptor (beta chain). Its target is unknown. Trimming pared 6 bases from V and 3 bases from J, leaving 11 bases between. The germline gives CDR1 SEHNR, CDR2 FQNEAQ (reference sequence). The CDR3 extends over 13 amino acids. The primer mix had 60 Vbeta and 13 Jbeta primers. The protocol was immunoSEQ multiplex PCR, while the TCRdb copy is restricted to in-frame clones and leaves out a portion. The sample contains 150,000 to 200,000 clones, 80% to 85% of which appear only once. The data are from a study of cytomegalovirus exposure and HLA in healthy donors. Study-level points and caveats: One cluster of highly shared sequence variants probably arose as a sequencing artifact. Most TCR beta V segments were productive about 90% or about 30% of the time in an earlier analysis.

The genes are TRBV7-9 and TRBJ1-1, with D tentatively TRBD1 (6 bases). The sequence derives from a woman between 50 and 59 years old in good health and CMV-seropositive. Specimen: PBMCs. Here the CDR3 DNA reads TGTGCCAGCAGGCATTGGACAGACACTGAAGCTTTCTTT. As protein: CASRHWTDTEAFF.